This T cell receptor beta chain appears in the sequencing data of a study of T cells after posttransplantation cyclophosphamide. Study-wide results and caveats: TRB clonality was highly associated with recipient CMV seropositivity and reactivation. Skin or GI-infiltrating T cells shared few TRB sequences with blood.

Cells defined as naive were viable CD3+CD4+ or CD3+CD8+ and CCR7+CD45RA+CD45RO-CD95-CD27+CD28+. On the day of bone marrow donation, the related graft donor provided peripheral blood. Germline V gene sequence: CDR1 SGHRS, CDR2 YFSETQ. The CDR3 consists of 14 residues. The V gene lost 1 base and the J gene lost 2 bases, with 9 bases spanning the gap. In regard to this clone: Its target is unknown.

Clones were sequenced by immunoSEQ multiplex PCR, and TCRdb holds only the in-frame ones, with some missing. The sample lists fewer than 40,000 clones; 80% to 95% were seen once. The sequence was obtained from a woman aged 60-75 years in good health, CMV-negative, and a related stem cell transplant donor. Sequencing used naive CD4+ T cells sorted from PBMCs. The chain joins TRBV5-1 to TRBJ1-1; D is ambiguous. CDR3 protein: CASSLNSGNTEAFF. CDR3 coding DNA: TGCGCCAGCAGCTTGAATAGCGGAAACACTGAAGCTTTCTTT. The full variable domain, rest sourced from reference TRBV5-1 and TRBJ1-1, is KAGVTQTPRYLIKTRGQQVTLSCSPISGHRSVSWYQQTPGQGLQFLFEYFSETQRNKGNFPGRFSGRQFSNSRSEMNVSTLELGDSALYLCASSLNSGNTEAFFGQGTRLTVV.